The 22 T cell receptor beta chains presented below share a single source sample, sequenced in a study of T cells in Graves' hyperthyroidism and ophthalmopathy. RNA transcripts yielded amplified TCR beta CDR3 regions. First-round RT-PCR of the TCR CDR3 relied on the HTBI primer set. TCRdb re-derived calls from the multiplex PCR reads in MiXCR, one entry per CDR3 protein. The sample includes more than 550,000 distinct CDR3 sequences, nearly 45% of them seen just once. The sequencing sample was made of peripheral blood or thyroid tissue (not recorded which). These receptor sequences come from an adult man with Graves' disease, either hyperthyroidism or ophthalmopathy (not recorded which).

As regards this clonotype: One junction end disagrees with the germline gene, perhaps due to a read error. The chain recombines TRBV12-3 or TRBV12-4 with TRBJ1-1; D might be TRBD1 (5 bases). The length of the CDR3 is 14 residues. The CDR3 DNA reads TGTGCCAGCAGTGATTTGAGGAGAGGGACTGGAGCTTTCTTT. Residues: CASSDLRRGTGAFF.

This chain connects TRBV29-1 to TRBJ2-5; 10 bases line up with TRBD1. V lost 4 bases and J lost 5; bases outside the gene matches: 7. Germline lookup yields CDR1 SQVTM and CDR2 ANQGSEA. The CDR3 has 14 amino acids. The CDR3 nucleotides are TGCAGCGTTGTGGGGACAGGGGTATTGGAGACCCAGTACTTC. It translates to CSVVGTGVLETQYF.

The sample holds one count of this clonotype. This may arise from a read error, as a much more abundant clone is one base away. The chain has TRBV10-3 and TRBJ1-1; 10 bases are a match to TRBD1. This CDR3 comprises 13 residues. Germline-derived CDR1 and CDR2 are ENHRY and SYGVKD. The CDR3 DNA follows: TGTGCCAGCAGGAAGGACAGGGGGACTGAAGCTCTCTTT. Translation: CASRKDRGTEALF.

Turning to this clonotype: One end of the junction varies from germline; a read error may be responsible. This CDR3 is CASSPGTGTYGHTF. The CDR3 DNA sequence: TGTGCCAGCAGTCCTGGGACAGGTACCTATGGCCACACCTTC. The rearrangement joins TRBV12-3 or TRBV12-4 to TRBJ1-2; TRBD1 aligns across 8 bases. The CDR3 spans 14 residues.

This clonotype was seen only a few times. This sequence joins TRBV7-2 and TRBJ2-5; perhaps D is TRBD1 or TRBD2 (6 bases each). Germline V gives CDR1 SGHTA, CDR2 FQGNSA. This CDR3 region has 12 residues. Between the trimmed V and J ends, which lost 5 bases and 11 bases, there was a span of 15 bases. The CDR3, as DNA: TGTGCCAGCAGCCTACGGGGGCAGGGTCAGTACTTC. This translates into CASSLRGQGQYF.

This chain links TRBV7-9 with TRBJ2-2; 7 bases fit TRBD2. The trim removed 1 base at V and 3 bases at J, leaving 8 bases unmatched. Germline assignment: CDR1 SEHNR and CDR2 FQNEAQ (reference sequence). This CDR3 has 17 residues. The CDR3 bases are TGTGCCAGCAGCTTAGATCGGCTAGCGGTCGACACCGGGGAGCTGTTTTTT. This codes for CASSLDRLAVDTGELFF.

This clonotype was detected many times. V and J are TRBV10-3 and TRBJ1-3; D is uncertain. The germline V and J ends were trimmed by 3 bases and 4 bases, with 4 bases remaining between them. The V gene's germline CDR1 is ENHRY and CDR2 SYGVKD. CDR3 length: 12 residues. The CDR3 sequence is CAISDSGNTIYF. The CDR3, as DNA: TGTGCCATCAGTGACTCCGGAAACACCATATATTTT.

A few counts support this clonotype. This sequence joins TRBV7-2 and TRBJ2-7, with a tentative D call TRBD2 (6 bases). Germline CDR1 SGHTA, CDR2 FQGNSA. The CDR3 is 15 amino acids. V lost 5 bases and J lost 3, with 17 bases in between. Written as DNA, the CDR3 is TGTGCCAGCAGCGTTACTAGCAACAATTACTACGAGCAGTACTTC. Translated, it gives CASSVTSNNYYEQYF.

This clonotype came up many times. The chain carries TRBV20-1 and TRBJ2-5, with D unresolved. The CDR3 is 12 amino acids. Germline CDR1 is DFQATT and CDR2 is SNEGSKA (reference sequence). V lost 1 base and J 1 base, leaving 4 bases between the germline ends. CDR3 sequence: CSARAAQETQYF. The DNA of the CDR3 is TGCAGTGCTAGAGCGGCCCAAGAGACCCAGTACTTC.

Only one count was recorded for this clonotype. This chain links TRBV11-1 with TRBJ1-5; the D is unclear. This CDR3 has 14 amino acids. Germline V CDR1 and CDR2: SGHAT, FQDESV (reference sequence). V dropped 1 base and J dropped 6 bases, with 10 bases sitting between them. The CDR3 nucleotides are TGTGCCAGCAGCTTAGGAAGAGACGGTCAGCCCCAGCATTTT. Its translation: CASSLGRDGQPQHF.

With respect to this clonotype: This CDR3 is missing its conserved last phenylalanine or tryptophan, likely due to a read error. This sequence joins TRBV25-1 and TRBJ1-1; D perhaps matches TRBD1 (5 bases). V was shortened by 6 bases and J by 6 bases, with 11 bases between the two germline ends. The CDR3 covers 12 residues. The germline gives CDR1 MGHDK, CDR2 SYGVNS. The CDR3 loop is CASSRDGAEAFL. DNA of the CDR3: TGTGCCAGCAGCAGGGACGGCGCTGAAGCTTTCCTT.

J is TRBJ1-1 and V is TRBV19, with D perhaps matching TRBD1 (5 bases). This CDR3 has 15 amino acids. Per the germline V gene, CDR1 is LNHDA and CDR2 is SQIVND (reference sequence). V gave up 5 bases and J gave up 1 base, with 14 bases separating them. CDR3 in amino acids: CASSDLGRRNTEAFF. CDR3 DNA sequence: TGTGCCAGTAGTGACCTGGGACGGAGGAACACTGAAGCTTTCTTT.

The chain uses TRBV10-2 and TRBJ1-1, with 7 bases identical to TRBD1. This CDR3 spans 15 amino acids. CDR1 is WSHSY, CDR2 SAAADI, per germline. J was trimmed by 1 base and V by 7 bases; bases with no gene match: 9. The CDR3 DNA reads TGCGCCAGCAAATGCAGGGGGGCCAGGAACACTGAAGCTTTCTTT. This gives the protein CASKCRGARNTEAFF.

Details on this clonotype: A junction end diverges from the germline sequence, so it may reflect a read error. The rearrangement uses TRBV5-1 and TRBJ2-5; 8 nucleotides align to TRBD1. Germline V gives CDR1 SGHRS, CDR2 YFSETQ. The CDR3 has 14 residues. For the CDR3, the DNA is TGTGCCAGCAGCCTCTGGACAGGGAGAGAGGAGCAGTACTTC. Encoded protein: CASSLWTGREEQYF.

The gene calls are TRBV7-8 and TRBJ1-5; the match to TRBD1 covers 10 bases. Trimming cost V 1 base and J 0 bases; bases outside gene matches: 3. CDR1 is SGHVS, CDR2 FQNEAQ, per germline. This CDR3 region has 17 residues. In DNA form, the CDR3 reads TGTGCCAGCAGCTTAGAGGGACAGGGGCATAGCAATCAGCCCCAGCATTTT. This gives the protein CASSLEGQGHSNQPQHF.

The rearrangement links TRBV7-9 to TRBJ2-6; maybe TRBD1 (5 bases). Germline V gene data show CDR1 as SEHNR and CDR2 as FQNEAQ (reference sequence). V lost 8 bases and J lost 0, with 11 bases in between. The CDR3 is made up of 15 amino acids. The CDR3 is CASGYRSSGANVLTF. CDR3 nucleotides: TGTGCCAGCGGCTACAGGAGCTCTGGGGCCAACGTCCTGACTTTC.

The rearrangement joins TRBV15 to TRBJ2-5; tentatively, D is TRBD1 or TRBD2 (5 bases each). Germline CDR1 LNHNV, CDR2 YYDKDF (reference sequence). V lost 1 base and J lost 4, with 16 bases in between. This CDR3 is built from 16 residues. The CDR3 sequence is CATSRAHVGARETQYF. CDR3 nucleotides: TGTGCCACCAGCAGAGCGCATGTCGGGGCGAGAGAGACCCAGTACTTC.

This rearrangement joins TRBV12-3 or TRBV12-4 to TRBJ1-6; a weak D match, TRBD1 (5 bases). The CDR3 contains 16 residues. Trimming left V 1 base short and J 4 bases short, with 11 bases between. CDR3 in DNA: TGTGCCAGCAGTTTAGGTGGGGGGGAATATAATTCACCCCTCCACTTT. Protein: CASSLGGGEYNSPLHF.

J is TRBJ1-1 and V is TRBV21-1; TRBD1 is taken as the D call from the table, unchecked against the DNA. TRBV21-1 is a documented pseudogene. The CDR3 consists of 13 residues. In DNA form, the CDR3 reads TGTGCCAGCAGCAGCTTGGGACAAACTGAAGCTTTCTTT. It is translated as CASSSLGQTEAFF.

This clonotype has at least ten counts. This sequence joins TRBV29-1 and TRBJ1-2, with D unresolved. This CDR3 contains 14 residues. Germline CDR1 SQVTM, CDR2 ANQGSEA. V gave up 7 bases and J gave up 4 bases, with 19 bases separating them. This CDR3 reads CSATQPGNIYGYTF. CDR3 nucleotides: TGCAGCGCAACCCAACCTGGGAATATCTATGGCTACACCTTC.

This clonotype has a handful of counts. This sequence joins TRBV20-1 and TRBJ1-2; 7 nucleotides line up with TRBD1. J gave up 5 bases and V 3 bases, and 9 bases lay outside the gene matches. This CDR3 contains 14 residues. From germline, CDR1 is DFQATT and CDR2 SNEGSKA (reference sequence). CDR3 protein: CSARGTVLGYGYTF. In nucleotides, the CDR3 is TGCAGTGCTAGGGGGACAGTCTTGGGTTATGGCTACACCTTC.

This clonotype has at least ten counts. The CDR3 DNA sequence: TGTGCCAGCAGCGCAGCAAGGGCTAGCTGGTTCGAGCAGTACTTC. Translating gives CASSAARASWFEQYF. The J gene is TRBJ2-7, the V gene TRBV7-8; weak D call: TRBD2 (5 bases). This CDR3 has 15 amino acids. The germline V gene encodes CDR1 SGHVS and CDR2 FQNEAQ. Trimming pared 5 bases from V and 6 bases from J, leaving 20 bases between.